One and the same sample provided the 24 T cell receptor beta chains below, sequenced in a study of regulatory T cells in long-lasting Graves disease. Both iRepertoire HTBI primers and Arm-PCR of CDR3 regions were used to build the TCR beta libraries. TCRdb ran MiXCR on the multiplex PCR reads and lists one entry per CDR3 protein. The sample has fewer than 550,000 distinct CDR3 sequences; 15% to 20% are singletons. Time point: newly diagnosed GD, antithyroid drugs for less than 3 months. After RNA was extracted from PBMCs, the TCR library was made from it. This same sample was also taken into another study, of T cells in Graves' hyperthyroidism and ophthalmopathy.

The sequencing here drew on peripheral blood mononuclear cells (PBMCs), taken at new diagnosis, from a patient treated with antithyroid drugs. The receptors were gathered from a woman aged 35 to 59 with Graves disease.

This chain's CDR3 is CASAYWAGGSGDTQYF. The CDR3 region has the DNA TGTGCCAGCGCCTACTGGGCGGGGGGCAGCGGGGATACGCAGTATTTT. The V call is TRBV27, the J call TRBJ2-3, with TRBD2 matching over 8 bases. Germline V gene sequence: CDR1 MNHEY, CDR2 SMNVEV (reference sequence). CDR3 length equals 16 residues. V shed 8 bases and J 6 bases; nucleotides not matched to a gene: 16.

This clonotype was found many times. The V and J genes are TRBV11-3 and TRBJ1-1; 8 bases fit TRBD1. Germline assignment: CDR1 SGHNT and CDR2 YENEEA. The CDR3 covers 14 residues. The junction had 6 bases not matched to a gene; V was cut back by 5 bases and J by 4 bases. Written as DNA, the CDR3 is TGTGCCAGCAGCGTCGGACAGGGAGTCACTGAAGCTTTCTTT. Its translation is CASSVGQGVTEAFF.

The sample holds many counts of this clonotype. The V and J genes are TRBV11-3 and TRBJ1-1, with a weak D call TRBD1 (5 bases). Germline CDR1 SGHNT, CDR2 YENEEA. V was shortened by 0 bases and J by 11 bases, with 13 bases between the two germline ends. This CDR3 has 13 amino acids. In DNA, the CDR3 is TGTGCCAGCAGCTTAGAATGGGGGACGCGGGCTTTCTTT. This sequence encodes CASSLEWGTRAFF.

The J gene is TRBJ1-2, the V gene TRBV10-3; a weak D match, TRBD1 (5 bases). The CDR3 contains 12 residues. Per the germline V gene, CDR1 is ENHRY and CDR2 is SYGVKD. Trimming pared 6 bases from V and 7 bases from J, leaving 12 bases between. Here the CDR3 reads CAIRWGESGYTF. CDR3 in DNA: TGTGCCATCAGGTGGGGGGAGTCTGGCTACACCTTC.

This clonotype was seen more than once but under ten times. The V gene is TRBV5-4, the J gene TRBJ2-1; possibly TRBD1 for D (5 bases). Trimming left V 0 bases short and J 7 bases short, with 11 bases between. CDR1 SGHNT and CDR2 YYREEE come from the germline V gene (reference sequence). The CDR3 consists of 14 residues. CDR3 sequence (DNA): TGTGCCAGCAGCTTGGCAGGGTATAGTAATGAGCAGTTCTTC. Translation: CASSLAGYSNEQFF. Full variable domain (outside the CDR3, taken from reference TRBV5-4 and TRBJ2-1): ETGVTQSPTHLIKTRGQQVTLRCSSQSGHNTVSWYQQALGQGPQFIFQYYREEENGRGNFPPRFSGLQFPNYSSELNVNALELDDSALYLCASSLAGYSNEQFFGPGTRLTVL.

The V gene is TRBV13, the J gene TRBJ1-4; 9 bases align to TRBD1. Looked up from germline, CDR1 is PRHDT and CDR2 is FYEKMQ (reference sequence). This CDR3 spans 13 amino acids. V gave up 8 bases and J gave up 8 bases; unmatched junction bases: 6. This CDR3 is CASLGTGREKLFF. In nucleotides, the CDR3 is TGTGCCAGCCTCGGGACAGGGAGGGAAAAACTGTTTTTT.

The chain is built from TRBV6-6 and TRBJ1-6; TRBD1 matches 7 bases. The V gene's germline CDR1 is MNHNY and CDR2 SVGAGI (reference sequence). J gave up 7 bases and V 0 bases, and 9 bases lay outside the gene matches. The CDR3 has 17 residues. The DNA of the CDR3 is TGTGCCAGCAGTTACTCGAGCGAGACAGGGTGGAATTCACCCCTCCACTTT. Its protein is CASSYSSETGWNSPLHF.

This chain uses TRBV5-1 with TRBJ2-2; 7 nucleotides align to TRBD1. The CDR3 has 15 amino acids. Germline V gene lookup returns CDR1 SGHRS and CDR2 YFSETQ. V lost 5 bases and J lost 0; bases outside the gene matches: 4. In nucleotides, the CDR3 is TGCGCCAGCAGACAGGGGAATTCGAACACCGGGGAGCTGTTTTTT. Amino acid sequence: CASRQGNSNTGELFF.

The genes are TRBV10-3 and TRBJ2-1; 15 bases map to TRBD2. V shed 6 bases, J shed 7 bases, and the junction held 4 bases outside the gene matches. The CDR3 is 15 amino acids. Germline CDR1 reads ENHRY; CDR2 reads SYGVKD. CDR3 DNA: TGTGCCATCAGCAAAGGGACTAGCGGGGGGAATGAGCAGTTCTTC. It is translated as CAISKGTSGGNEQFF.

On this clonotype: A much more abundant neighbour one base away suggests this may be a read error. V usage is TRBV6-5 and J usage is TRBJ1-4, with a tentative D call TRBD1 (6 bases). The CDR3 loop spans 15 amino acids. The germline CDR1 and CDR2 sequences are MNHEY and SVGAGI. In DNA form, the CDR3 reads TGTGCCGGCAGTTACTCGAGAGGCAGGGGAGGGAAACTGTTTTTT. Translating gives CAGSYSRGRGGKLFF.

The CDR3 DNA is TGCGCCAGCAGCCGTGTTCTTAATAGCGAGACTGAAGCTTTCTTT. Translating it yields CASSRVLNSETEAFF. The chain is built from TRBV4-1 and TRBJ1-1; D uncertain. Trimming took off 4 bases at V and 5 bases at J, with 17 bases between the two ends. CDR1 is MGHRA and CDR2 is YSYEKL in the germline V gene. This CDR3 contains 15 residues.

The chain uses TRBV3-1 and TRBJ2-7; 7 nucleotides match TRBD1. Unmatched junction bases numbered 9, after V lost 3 bases and J lost 7 bases. The germline gives CDR1 LGHDT, CDR2 YNNKEL (reference sequence). The CDR3 loop spans 14 amino acids. The chain's CDR3 is CASSQTGPTREQYF. CDR3 DNA sequence: TGTGCCAGCAGCCAGACAGGGCCTACTAGAGAGCAGTACTTC.

This chain uses TRBV7-9 with TRBJ2-1; TRBD2 might be the D (6 bases). The germline gives CDR1 SEHNR, CDR2 FQNEAQ (reference sequence). CDR3 size: 11 residues. V was cut by 3 bases and J by 10 bases, with 7 bases left in between. The CDR3 protein is CASSLREEQFF. In DNA, the CDR3 is TGTGCCAGCAGCTTGCGGGAAGAGCAGTTCTTC.

This clonotype was counted a few times. The chain has TRBV6-1 and TRBJ1-6; 7 bases are a match to TRBD1. The CDR3 sequence is 15 residues long. Germline V gene lookup returns CDR1 MNHNS and CDR2 SASEGT. Germline trimming cut 11 bases from V and 0 bases from J; bases unmatched to any gene: 7. Here the CDR3 DNA reads TGTGCCCGTTGGGACAGCCGCTCCTATAATTCACCCCTCCACTTT. As protein: CARWDSRSYNSPLHF.

CDR3 sequence: CASSLGQTGTEKLFF. The CDR3 bases are TGTGCCAGCAGCCTTGGACAGACTGGGACGGAAAAACTGTTTTTT. The rearrangement uses TRBV7-9 and TRBJ1-4; the D gene is possibly TRBD1 (6 bases). CDR3 length equals 15 residues. The V and J ends lost 5 bases and 8 bases respectively, with 18 bases between them. Germline V gene lookup returns CDR1 SEHNR and CDR2 FQNEAQ (reference sequence).

This clonotype was seen a few times. The chain uses TRBV2 and TRBJ2-3; TRBD2 matches 7 bases. Germline assignment: CDR1 SNHLY and CDR2 FYNNEI. J was trimmed by 5 bases and V by 6 bases; bases with no gene match: 11. The CDR3 loop spans 15 amino acids. For the CDR3, the DNA is TGTGCCAGCAGAAGTGATCTGGGGAGGGTAGATACGCAGTATTTT. It yields the protein CASRSDLGRVDTQYF.

This rearrangement joins TRBV27 to TRBJ2-1; D may be TRBD2 (6 bases). There are 15 residues in the CDR3. Germline-derived CDR1 and CDR2 are MNHEY and SMNVEV (reference sequence). Between the trimmed V and J ends, which lost 0 bases and 7 bases, there was a span of 13 bases. CDR3 bases: TGTGCCAGCAGTTTATCGACCCTAGCGTGGAATGAGCAGTTCTTC. It yields the protein CASSLSTLAWNEQFF.

This clonotype has just a few counts. The chain recombines TRBV24-1 with TRBJ2-1, with 8 positions matching TRBD1. The V segment lost 6 bases and the J segment 5 bases; nucleotides outside the gene matches: 8. Germline values: CDR1 KGHDR, CDR2 SFDVKD. The CDR3 runs to 15 residues. DNA for the CDR3: TGTGCCACCAGTCTCCCTTCGGACAGGGACAATGAGCAGTTCTTC. Its translation is CATSLPSDRDNEQFF.

As for this clonotype: The conserved closing phenylalanine or tryptophan is absent in this CDR3, likely reflecting a read error. This chain uses TRBV4-1 with TRBJ2-5, with 10 nucleotides matching TRBD2. J lost 5 bases, V lost 0 bases, and 6 bases had no gene match. The CDR3 has 16 residues. Per the germline V gene, CDR1 is MGHRA and CDR2 is YSYEKL. The CDR3 sequence: CASSQDGLAGVETQYS. For the CDR3, the DNA is TGCGCCAGCAGCCAAGATGGGCTAGCGGGGGTGGAGACCCAGTACTCC.

This clonotype was seen a handful of times. The chain has TRBV15 and TRBJ1-1, with 8 nucleotides matching TRBD1. Looked up from germline, CDR1 is LNHNV and CDR2 is YYDKDF (reference sequence). The V and J ends lost 2 bases and 6 bases, in that order; junction bases with no gene match: 8. The CDR3 is made up of 15 amino acids. The CDR3 sequence: CATSRLPGQDSEAFF. The CDR3 bases are TGTGCCACCAGCAGACTCCCGGGACAGGACTCTGAAGCTTTCTTT.

The rearrangement joins TRBV3-1 to TRBJ1-3; maybe TRBD1 (6 bases). Germline V gene lookup returns CDR1 LGHDT and CDR2 YNNKEL (reference sequence). CDR3 length equals 14 residues. The V end lost 5 bases, the J end lost 0 bases, and 8 bases lay between the germline ends. This CDR3 is CASSTGISGNTIYF. CDR3 nucleotides: TGTGCCAGCAGCACAGGGATCTCTGGAAACACCATATATTTT.

The count of this clonotype is one. CDR3 sequence: CSAGRGAGETQYF. The CDR3 DNA is TGCAGTGCCGGCCGGGGGGCGGGAGAGACCCAGTACTTC. This chain joins TRBV20-1 and TRBJ2-5, with TRBD2 as a possible D gene (7 bases). V was pared by 6 bases and J by 4 bases, with 15 bases between. The CDR3 contains 13 residues. Germline V gives CDR1 DFQATT, CDR2 SNEGSKA (reference sequence).

This chain links TRBV28 with TRBJ1-6; the D gene is possibly TRBD1 (5 bases). The CDR3 spans 12 residues. V lost 8 bases to trimming and J lost 10 bases, with 12 bases between them. Germline-derived CDR1 and CDR2 are MDHEN and SYDVKM. The CDR3 DNA reads TGTGCCAGCTCTGGGGGTTGGTCACCCCTCCACTTT. As protein: CASSGGWSPLHF.

The chain combines TRBV2 with TRBJ2-5, with 14 bases lining up with TRBD2. The CDR3 is made up of 16 amino acids. CDR1 is SNHLY, CDR2 FYNNEI, per germline. V lost 5 bases to trimming and J lost 2 bases; unmatched junction nucleotides: 4. The CDR3 DNA reads TGTGCCAGCAGTATCGGGACTAGCGGGAGACAAGAGACCCAGTACTTC. This gives the protein CASSIGTSGRQETQYF.